A single sample gave rise to the 15 T cell receptor beta chains below, sequenced in a study of CD8 T cells in Susac syndrome. Reverse transcription of about 0.45 to 1 ug RNA was performed with random hexamers. TCRdb called the immunoSEQ multiplex PCR reads again in MiXCR, with one record for every CDR3 protein. The repertoire includes 200,000 or so distinct CDR3 sequences, around 96% of them detected once, and 0.093% sits in the top ten. The specimen sequenced was CD4+ T cells from PBMCs. The receptors here all came from a human donor with multiple sclerosis.

The rearrangement links TRBV25-1 to TRBJ2-7; D is possibly TRBD2 (5 bases). The V gene lost 6 bases and the J gene lost 6 bases, with 9 bases spanning the gap. The length of the CDR3 is 11 residues. Germline CDR1 MGHDK, CDR2 SYGVNS. In DNA, the CDR3 is TGTGCCAGCAGCGAACGGGGCGAGCAGTACTTC. Translating gives CASSERGEQYF.

The CDR3 DNA reads TGCAGTGCTGAGCGGGAGGGCAAGTTCTTC. It specifies CSAEREGKFF. The chain carries TRBV20-1 and TRBJ2-1; 10 bases line up with TRBD2. V trimming: 5 bases; J trimming: 14 bases; junction bases outside the gene matches: 3. CDR3 length equals 10 residues. CDR1 and CDR2 from the germline V gene are DFQATT and SNEGSKA (reference sequence).

The V gene is TRBV6-2 or TRBV6-3, the J gene TRBJ1-2, with D hard to call. This CDR3 comprises 16 residues. V was shortened by 1 base and J by 5 bases, with 17 bases between the two germline ends. Germline V gene data show CDR1 as MNHEY and CDR2 as SVGEGT. The DNA for the CDR3 is TGTGCCAGCAGTTACTGGCCGGGCGGTTCCAGTTATGGCTACACCTTC. Translation gives CASSYWPGGSSYGYTF.

V gene TRBV3-1 combines with J gene TRBJ1-5; no definite D call. The germline CDR1 and CDR2 sequences are LGHDT and YNNKEL (reference sequence). The length of the CDR3 is 14 residues. V lost 1 base to trimming and J lost 0 bases, with 4 bases between them. As DNA, the CDR3 is TGTGCCAGCAGCCAAGCGGCTAGCAATCAGCCCCAGCATTTT. This gives the protein CASSQAASNQPQHF.

The rearrangement uses TRBV3-1 and TRBJ1-5; D is ambiguous. The germline gives CDR1 LGHDT, CDR2 YNNKEL (reference sequence). The V end lost 4 bases, the J end lost 0 bases, and 7 bases lay between the germline ends. The CDR3 runs 14 residues. CDR3 sequence reads: CASSLGNSNQPQHF. As DNA, the CDR3 is TGTGCCAGCAGCCTCGGGAATAGCAATCAGCCCCAGCATTTT.

The chain links TRBV7-2 to TRBJ1-5; perhaps TRBD1 as D (5 bases). Germline CDR1 SGHTA, CDR2 FQGNSA. With 3 bases removed from V and 6 bases from J, the gap between germline ends came to 9 bases. The CDR3 consists of 13 residues. The CDR3 DNA reads TGTGCCAGCAGCTTCCAGGGCGCTCAGCCCCAGCATTTT. Amino acid sequence: CASSFQGAQPQHF.

This chain joins TRBV20-1 and TRBJ2-5; TRBD2 agrees at 10 bases. The CDR3 length is 14 residues. Trimming cost V 1 base and J 9 bases; bases outside gene matches: 8. Germline-derived CDR1 and CDR2 are DFQATT and SNEGSKA (reference sequence). In DNA form, the CDR3 reads TGCAGTGCTAGAGCGGGACTAGCGCCCCAGGCCCAGTACTTC. Amino acid sequence: CSARAGLAPQAQYF.

V is TRBV3-1 and J is TRBJ1-6; TRBD1 might be the D (5 bases). The CDR3 extends over 14 amino acids. Per germline, CDR1 LGHDT and CDR2 YNNKEL (reference sequence). V lost 6 bases and J lost 7, with 13 bases in between. CDR3 in DNA: TGTGCCAGCAGTCCCCAGGGAAGGAATTCACCCCTCCACTTT. Translated, it gives CASSPQGRNSPLHF.

The chain links TRBV3-1 to TRBJ2-7; no clear D. Trimming stripped 0 bases from V and 5 bases from J, with 11 bases between. CDR1 is LGHDT and CDR2 is YNNKEL in the germline V gene (reference sequence). The CDR3 has 14 amino acids. The CDR3 nucleotides read TGTGCCAGCAGCCAAGAAACGCCTGGGGACGAGCAGTACTTC. It codes for CASSQETPGDEQYF.

The rearrangement joins TRBV30 to TRBJ1-2; D unclear. V lost 1 base and J lost 6, with 9 bases in between. The CDR3 runs to 12 residues. Germline V CDR1 and CDR2: GTSNPN, SVGIG (reference sequence). The CDR3: CAWSGRFNGYTF. The CDR3, as DNA: TGTGCCTGGAGTGGTAGGTTTAATGGCTACACCTTC.

The chain combines TRBV5-1 with TRBJ2-3; D is unresolved. Trimming cost V 7 bases and J 5 bases, with 11 bases left between them. Germline lookup yields CDR1 SGHRS and CDR2 YFSETQ. The CDR3 is 12 residues long. DNA of the CDR3: TGCGCCAGCGGTACGCATCGAGATACGCAGTATTTT. Amino acid sequence: CASGTHRDTQYF.

The chain is built from TRBV20-1 and TRBJ2-1; 12 positions agree with TRBD1. J lost 7 bases, V lost 6 bases, and 7 bases had no gene match. Germline CDR1 and CDR2: DFQATT and SNEGSKA (reference sequence). CDR3 length equals 14 residues. The CDR3 loop is CSATGTGGKNEQFF. CDR3 nucleotides: TGCAGTGCAACCGGGACAGGGGGCAAGAATGAGCAGTTCTTC.

V usage is TRBV7-9 and J usage is TRBJ2-3, with D possibly TRBD2 on 5 matching bases. Germline V gene sequence: CDR1 SEHNR, CDR2 FQNEAQ (reference sequence). V lost 3 bases to trimming and J lost 2 bases, with 9 bases between them. The CDR3 consists of 14 residues. The CDR3 is CASSFSRDTDTQYF. The CDR3 nucleotides are TGTGCCAGCAGCTTCTCCCGGGACACAGATACGCAGTATTTT.

J is TRBJ2-5 and V is TRBV12-3 or TRBV12-4, with D perhaps TRBD2 (5 bases). This CDR3 is built from 13 residues. Trimming removed 3 bases from V and 2 bases from J, with 7 bases in between. CDR3 sequence (DNA): TGTGCCAGCAGTTTCCCGGGACAAGAGACCCAGTACTTC. Protein sequence: CASSFPGQETQYF.

This clonotype has a single count. This sequence joins TRBV9 and TRBJ1-2; no clear D gene. V gave up 3 bases and J gave up 0 bases, with 15 bases separating them. This CDR3 is built from 16 residues. Germline V CDR1 and CDR2: SGDLS, YYNGEE. CDR3 in amino acids: CASSAYVTGANYGYTF. DNA of the CDR3: TGTGCCAGCAGCGCTTACGTCACTGGGGCTAACTATGGCTACACCTTC.